This TCR beta chain appears in the sequencing data of a study of T cell responses to AZD1222 COVID-19 vaccine. The study's findings and limits: Increased Spike-specific TCR breadth and depth were observed after two AZD1222 doses. Samples come after the peak T cell response, not at day 14.

Method: immunoSEQ multiplex PCR; TCRdb's copy keeps in-frame clones and lacks some. Seen here are roughly 150,000 clones, about nine tenths observed once, and the top ten hold around 5.5%. CDR3 size: 15 residues. V shed 5 bases and J shed 0 bases, with 11 bases lying between them. Germline CDR1 MNHNY, CDR2 SVGAGI (reference sequence). A remark on this clone: Its cognate antigen is unknown.

This TCR derives from an adult in good health. V and J are TRBV6-6 and TRBJ2-4; D is possibly TRBD2 (5 bases). Source: peripheral blood, taken on day 0 of AZD1222 vaccination. The CDR3 reads CASSPYGVAKNIQYF. Here the CDR3 DNA reads TGTGCCAGCAGTCCCTACGGGGTAGCCAAAAACATTCAGTACTTC.